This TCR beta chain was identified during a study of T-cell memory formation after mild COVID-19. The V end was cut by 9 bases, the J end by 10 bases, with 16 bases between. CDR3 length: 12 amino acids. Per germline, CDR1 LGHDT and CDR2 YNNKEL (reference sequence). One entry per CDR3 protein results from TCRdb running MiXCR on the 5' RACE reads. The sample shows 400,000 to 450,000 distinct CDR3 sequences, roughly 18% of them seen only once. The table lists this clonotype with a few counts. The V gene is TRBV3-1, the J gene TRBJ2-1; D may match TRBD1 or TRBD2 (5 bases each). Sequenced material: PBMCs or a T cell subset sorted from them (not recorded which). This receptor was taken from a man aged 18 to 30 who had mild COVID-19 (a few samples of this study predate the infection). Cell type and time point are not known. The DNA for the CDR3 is TGTGCCAGTAGTGGGGGTTTGCGGGAGCAGTTCTTC. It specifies CASSGGLREQFF.